This paragraph reports one T cell receptor (beta chain). V lost 1 base and J lost 8, with 16 bases in between. The CDR3 totals 15 residues. Germline V gene data show CDR1 as SEHNR and CDR2 as FQNEAQ (reference sequence). As every portion of the isolated RNA was reverse transcribed, the sequencing read expressed TCRB transcripts. The assay was immunoSEQ multiplex PCR, and TCRdb's table has in-frame clones only and misses some. This sample has about 360,000 clones, with roughly 13% found just once. This entry belongs to a study of beta chain features in type 1 diabetes. J is TRBJ2-3 and V is TRBV7-9; tentative D call: TRBD2 (5 bases). The source is a man aged 18-30 years in good health. The sequencing input was naive CD4+ T cells from blood. The CDR3 bases are TGTGCCAGCAGCTTAGTTGGTCGAAACGGAGGTACGCAGTATTTT. This encodes CASSLVGRNGGTQYF.